These 12 T cell receptor beta chains originate from one sample sequenced in a study of T-cell reconstitution after alpha-beta-depleted transplantation in children. The TCRbeta library incorporated unique molecular identifiers. One entry per CDR3 protein results from TCRdb running MiXCR on the PCR reads. The sample yields 780,000 or so distinct CDR3 sequences, around 15% seen once. The material was PBMCs, mostly from graft donor cells, obtained 360 days after TCRalphabeta/CD19-depleted stem cell transplant. These receptors were obtained from a male patient younger than 18 who had a stem cell transplant for acute lymphoblastic leukemia, so the T cells may come from the graft donor.

This clonotype came up many times. Here the CDR3 reads CASSLDLILAGFPRTDTQYF. CDR3 DNA: TGTGCCAGCAGCTTAGATCTTATTCTAGCGGGATTCCCCCGCACAGATACGCAGTATTTT. This chain links TRBV11-2 with TRBJ2-3; 9 bases are shared with TRBD2. The germline V gene encodes CDR1 SGHAT and CDR2 FQNNGV. V was clipped by 0 bases and J by 1 base; unmatched bases: 14. The CDR3 totals 20 residues.

For the CDR3, the DNA is TGTGCCAGCTCACCACGACTAGGGGAAGAGACCCAGTACTTC. It encodes CASSPRLGEETQYF. The rearrangement links TRBV18 to TRBJ2-5, with D possibly matching TRBD2 (6 bases). There are 14 residues in the CDR3. The germline CDR1 and CDR2 sequences are KGHSH and LQKENI. The V gene lost 1 base and the J gene lost 3 bases, with 9 bases spanning the gap.

This clonotype was seen once. The chain uses TRBV29-1 and TRBJ1-2; D is undetermined. The germline V gene encodes CDR1 SQVTM and CDR2 ANQGSEA. The CDR3 has 13 residues. The ends were cut back, 0 bases at V and 8 bases at J, with 13 bases in the middle. DNA of the CDR3: TGCAGCGTTGAAGATCACAGTATCGGGGGCTACACCTTC. It translates to CSVEDHSIGGYTF.

This clonotype has just a few counts. V is TRBV5-8 and J is TRBJ1-2; no clear D gene. The CDR3 sequence is 15 residues long. CDR1 and CDR2 (germline): SGHTS, YDEGEE. Trimming took off 4 bases at V and 0 bases at J, with 13 bases between the two ends. The CDR3 here is CASSHYTETNYGYTF. CDR3 nucleotides: TGTGCCAGCAGCCACTACACTGAGACTAACTATGGCTACACCTTC. Using reference TRBV5-8 and TRBJ1-2 for the parts outside the CDR3, the full variable domain is EAGVTQSPTHLIKTRGQQATLRCSPISGHTSVYWYQQALGLGLQFLLWYDEGEERNRGNFPPRFSGRQFPNYSSELNVNALELEDSALYLCASSHYTETNYGYTFGSGTRLTVV.

V is TRBV4-2 and J is TRBJ2-1; D is ambiguous. This CDR3 spans 16 amino acids. Looked up from germline, CDR1 is LGHNA and CDR2 is YNFKEQ. The V end lost 1 base, the J end lost 7 bases, and 17 bases lay between the germline ends. This CDR3 reads CASSQVGTLLLNEQFF. CDR3 coding DNA: TGTGCCAGCAGCCAAGTGGGCACGCTGCTACTTAATGAGCAGTTCTTC.

The table lists this clonotype with a few counts. The chain recombines TRBV7-3 with TRBJ2-3; 7 positions match TRBD2. With V trimmed by 5 bases and J by 4 bases, 6 bases remained unmatched. The germline V gene has CDR1 SGHTA and CDR2 FQGTGA. This CDR3 spans 14 amino acids. The CDR3: CASSRQTSPDTQYF. CDR3 DNA sequence: TGTGCCAGCAGCCGACAGACTAGCCCAGATACGCAGTATTTT.

This clonotype was observed a few times. The V gene is TRBV19, the J gene TRBJ2-1; TRBD2 matches 12 bases. Germline-derived CDR1 and CDR2 are LNHDA and SQIVND (reference sequence). The CDR3 is 17 amino acids. V shed 2 bases and J 8 bases; nucleotides not matched to a gene: 10. In nucleotides, the CDR3 is TGTGCCAGTAGTATAAGGTTACTAGCGGGAGGTAGGGATGAGCAGTTCTTC. This sequence encodes CASSIRLLAGGRDEQFF.

This chain connects TRBV4-1 to TRBJ2-1; 7 bases align to TRBD2. Germline V gene data show CDR1 as MGHRA and CDR2 as YSYEKL. J was trimmed by 9 bases and V by 0 bases; bases with no gene match: 11. There are 16 residues in the CDR3. Here the CDR3 DNA reads TGCGCCAGCAGCCAAGATGCCCCAGGCGGGGGAGCTGAGCAGTTCTTC. Amino acid sequence: CASSQDAPGGGAEQFF.

This chain connects TRBV18 to TRBJ2-3; D is unclear. V dropped 3 bases and J dropped 3 bases, with 13 bases sitting between them. This CDR3 spans 15 amino acids. Germline lookup yields CDR1 KGHSH and CDR2 LQKENI. CDR3 nucleotides: TGTGCCAGCTCACCGTCATTATTCGAGACAGATACGCAGTATTTT. Amino acids: CASSPSLFETDTQYF.

The rearrangement links TRBV7-9 to TRBJ1-1; 7 bases agree with TRBD1. Germline V gene sequence: CDR1 SEHNR, CDR2 FQNEAQ (reference sequence). Trimming removed 0 bases from V and 11 bases from J; junction bases left unmatched: 15. The CDR3 has 16 amino acids. The CDR3 sequence is CASSLARLTRGLEAFF. The CDR3, as DNA: TGTGCCAGCAGCTTAGCAAGGTTGACGAGGGGGCTAGAGGCTTTCTTT. Drawing the rest from reference TRBV7-9 and TRBJ1-1, the complete variable domain is DTGVSQNPRHKITKRGQNVTFRCDPISEHNRLYWYRQTLGQGPEFLTYFQNEAQLEKSRLLSDRFSAERPKGSFSTLEIQRTEQGDSAMYLCASSLARLTRGLEAFFGQGTRLTVV.

This clonotype was recorded at least ten times. The rearrangement uses TRBV5-1 and TRBJ1-1; the match to TRBD1 covers 7 bases. The V gene's germline CDR1 is SGHRS and CDR2 YFSETQ. CDR3 length equals 14 residues. J gave up 1 base and V 4 bases, and 4 bases lay outside the gene matches. The chain's CDR3 is CASSPGQRNTEAFF. CDR3 nucleotide sequence: TGCGCCAGCAGCCCGGGACAGAGGAACACTGAAGCTTTCTTT. The whole variable domain, filled in from reference TRBV5-1 and TRBJ1-1, reads KAGVTQTPRYLIKTRGQQVTLSCSPISGHRSVSWYQQTPGQGLQFLFEYFSETQRNKGNFPGRFSGRQFSNSRSEMNVSTLELGDSALYLCASSPGQRNTEAFFGQGTRLTVV.

The chain carries TRBV20-1 and TRBJ2-5; possible D gene TRBD1, 6 bases. Per the germline V gene, CDR1 is DFQATT and CDR2 is SNEGSKA (reference sequence). The CDR3 is made up of 13 amino acids. V was shortened by 4 bases and J by 5 bases, with 14 bases between the two germline ends. CDR3 protein: CSATYRVHETQYF. The CDR3 region has the DNA TGCAGTGCTACATACAGGGTCCATGAGACCCAGTACTTC.